Included here is one T cell receptor (beta chain) sequence, with context. The data originate from a study of T cell clones after liver transplantation. The CDR3 is made up of 14 amino acids. Germline loops: CDR1 KGHSH, CDR2 LQKENI. V was clipped by 1 base and J by 4 bases, with 10 bases between them. Profiled with immunoSEQ multiplex PCR; TCRdb holds only in-frame clones, not every one. The sample has about 71,000 clones, 75% to 90% seen once. The TCR was taken from a human patient who received a liver transplant. The graft donor may be the source of some T cells. The material was CD4+ T cells from blood, obtained 12 months after liver transplant. The V call is TRBV18, the J call TRBJ1-2; D is undetermined. The CDR3 sequence: CASSPQGGPYGYTF. The DNA for the CDR3 is TGTGCCAGCTCACCACAGGGAGGTCCCTATGGCTACACCTTC.